What follows are 22 T cell receptor beta chains derived from one specimen sequenced in a study of blood T cells in healthy people across ages. Combining a sample-barcoded 5' primer with a J-beta primer mix, a second PCR ran for roughly 7 to 11 cycles. TCRdb called the 5' RACE reads again in MiXCR, with one record for every CDR3 protein. The profile shows approximately 600,000 distinct CDR3 sequences, 58% of them singletons. The sequenced sample was blood. The receptors here all came from a man in his sixties in good health.

This clonotype was detected a few times. The chain is built from TRBV6-9 and TRBJ2-7, with D possibly TRBD2 on 6 matching bases. From germline, CDR1 is MNHGY and CDR2 SVAAGI. V lost 7 bases to trimming and J lost 0 bases, with 19 bases between them. The CDR3 is 16 amino acids. This CDR3 is CASTPRGGHSSYEQYF. The CDR3 DNA is TGTGCCAGCACCCCTCGGGGAGGACACAGCTCCTACGAGCAGTACTTC.

The chain joins TRBV3-1 to TRBJ2-1; the D is unclear. This CDR3 has 13 residues. V lost 4 bases, J lost 7 bases, and 11 bases lay in between. Germline V gene lookup returns CDR1 LGHDT and CDR2 YNNKEL (reference sequence). The CDR3 DNA reads TGTGCCAGCAGCCGCGGCCATCGGAATGAGCAGTTCTTC. It specifies CASSRGHRNEQFF.

V and J are TRBV29-1 and TRBJ2-3, with D possibly being TRBD2 (6 bases). This CDR3 is built from 14 residues. Trimming removed 3 bases at V and 1 base at J, with 11 bases between. Germline V gives CDR1 SQVTM, CDR2 ANQGSEA. CDR3 nucleotide sequence: TGCAGCGTTGATAAACAGCGGGGCACAGATACGCAGTATTTT. This sequence encodes CSVDKQRGTDTQYF.

The chain links TRBV28 to TRBJ2-4; D not certain. The germline V gene encodes CDR1 MDHEN and CDR2 SYDVKM. The length of the CDR3 is 15 residues. Trimming pared 3 bases from V and 1 base from J, leaving 10 bases between. In nucleotides, the CDR3 is TGTGCCAGCAGTTTCCAGAGTCTGGCCAAAAACATTCAGTACTTC. This translates into CASSFQSLAKNIQYF. The full variable domain, in which reference TRBV28 and TRBJ2-4 provide the parts outside the CDR3, is DVKVTQSSRYLVKRTGEKVFLECVQDMDHENMFWYRQDPGLGLRLIYFSYDVKMKEKGDIPEGYSVSREKKERFSLILESASTNQTSMYLCASSFQSLAKNIQYFGAGTRLSVL.

This clonotype was counted a few times. The chain combines TRBV6-1 with TRBJ1-1; D unresolved. V was shortened by 7 bases and J by 3 bases, with 12 bases between the two germline ends. The CDR3 has 13 residues. Per the germline V gene, CDR1 is MNHNS and CDR2 is SASEGT. The CDR3: CASTRDGDTEAFF. As DNA, the CDR3 is TGTGCCAGCACCAGAGACGGGGACACTGAAGCTTTCTTT.

This clonotype was counted only a few times. This chain uses TRBV20-1 with TRBJ1-2; D not certain. Germline V gene sequence: CDR1 DFQATT, CDR2 SNEGSKA (reference sequence). Trimming took 6 bases from V and 4 from J, leaving 12 bases between them. This CDR3 contains 12 residues. CDR3 region: CSAPKGSYGYTF. The CDR3 DNA sequence: TGCAGTGCACCTAAGGGATCCTATGGCTACACCTTC.

J is TRBJ2-5 and V is TRBV27; 9 positions agree with TRBD1. Near its end, the DNA agrees better with TRBJ2-7, so the J call may be wrong. This CDR3 is built from 14 residues. CDR1 MNHEY and CDR2 SMNVEV come from the germline V gene (reference sequence). The chain's CDR3 is CASSPSTGGYEQYF. The CDR3 DNA reads as TGTGCCAGCAGTCCCTCGACAGGGGGCTACGAGCAGTACTTC.

The chain combines TRBV7-9 with TRBJ1-6, with D maybe TRBD1 (5 bases). Germline V gives CDR1 SEHNR, CDR2 FQNEAQ (reference sequence). V lost 2 bases and J lost 7, with 12 bases in between. This CDR3 spans 15 amino acids. The CDR3 DNA reads as TGTGCCAGCAGCTTAACCGACAGCCCCAATTCACCCCTCCACTTT. This sequence encodes CASSLTDSPNSPLHF.

The J gene is TRBJ2-1, the V gene TRBV20-1, with TRBD2 matching over 9 bases. The V and J ends lost 6 bases and 9 bases, in that order; junction bases with no gene match: 12. The germline V gene encodes CDR1 DFQATT and CDR2 SNEGSKA (reference sequence). The CDR3 loop spans 14 amino acids. The CDR3 nucleotides are TGCAGTGCCCGAGGGGGACTAGCAATCAGTGAGCAGTTCTTC. Translating gives CSARGGLAISEQFF.

This clonotype has just a few counts. The CDR3 sequence is CASSLSPGGEETQYF. The DNA of the CDR3 is TGCGCCAGCAGCTTGTCTCCGGGCGGGGAAGAGACCCAGTACTTC. V gene TRBV5-1 combines with J gene TRBJ2-5; D is possibly TRBD2 (6 bases). The length of the CDR3 is 15 residues. Germline CDR1 and CDR2: SGHRS and YFSETQ. Trimming left V 1 base short and J 3 bases short, with 13 bases between.

The chain is built from TRBV18 and TRBJ2-6; 8 nucleotides line up with TRBD1. Germline loops: CDR1 KGHSH, CDR2 LQKENI. The trim removed 2 bases at V and 0 bases at J, leaving 3 bases unmatched. The CDR3 loop spans 17 amino acids. Here the CDR3 DNA reads TGTGCCAGCTCACCAAGGACAGGGACCTCTGGGGCCAACGTCCTGACTTTC. This translates into CASSPRTGTSGANVLTF.

The genes are TRBV5-1 and TRBJ1-6; D is unclear. CDR3 length: 13 amino acids. The V and J ends lost 5 bases and 9 bases respectively, with 12 bases between them. In germline, CDR1 is SGHRS, CDR2 YFSETQ. CDR3 nucleotides: TGCGCCAGCAGTCCCATAACGGCTTCACCCCTCCACTTT. Residues: CASSPITASPLHF.

This chain uses TRBV6-2 or TRBV6-3 with TRBJ1-1; TRBD1 is a possible D gene (5 bases). The ends were cut back, 6 bases at V and 4 bases at J, with 12 bases in the middle. Germline assignment: CDR1 MNHEY and CDR2 SVGEGT. CDR3 length: 13 amino acids. The CDR3 region is CASSPQGSTEAFF. The CDR3 region has the DNA TGTGCCAGCAGCCCCCAGGGTTCCACTGAAGCTTTCTTT.

This clonotype was counted a few times. The chain has TRBV9 and TRBJ2-5; D possibly corresponds to TRBD1 (6 bases). Trimming left V 0 bases short and J 5 bases short, with 17 bases between. The CDR3 length is 16 residues. Germline V gene lookup returns CDR1 SGDLS and CDR2 YYNGEE. CDR3 in amino acids: CASSVGVGAPWETQYF. The CDR3 nucleotides are TGTGCCAGCAGCGTAGGTGTGGGGGCCCCCTGGGAGACCCAGTACTTC.

The V and J genes are TRBV6-5 and TRBJ1-2; 10 bases are shared with TRBD1. Germline trimming cut 0 bases from V and 3 bases from J; bases unmatched to any gene: 10. There are 18 residues in the CDR3. Germline V gives CDR1 MNHEY, CDR2 SVGAGI. The CDR3, as DNA: TGTGCCAGCAGTTACTCAACGCCAGGGACAGGGGCGGACTATGGCTACACCTTC. Encoded protein: CASSYSTPGTGADYGYTF.

The V call is TRBV20-1, the J call TRBJ2-3; possibly TRBD1 for D (6 bases). CDR1 and CDR2 from the germline V gene are DFQATT and SNEGSKA (reference sequence). V was cut by 2 bases and J by 0 bases, with 12 bases left in between. The CDR3 runs to 15 residues. CDR3 amino acids: CSARLQGPSTDTQYF. The CDR3 nucleotides are TGCAGTGCTAGACTACAGGGACCTAGCACAGATACGCAGTATTTT.

The chain recombines TRBV4-2 with TRBJ1-4; the D is unclear. Germline CDR1 and CDR2: LGHNA and YNFKEQ. V dropped 0 bases and J dropped 8 bases, with 16 bases sitting between them. The CDR3 consists of 16 residues. In nucleotides, the CDR3 is TGTGCCAGCAGCCAAGATCCGGGAGGGTGGGAGGAAAAACTGTTTTTT. Protein product: CASSQDPGGWEEKLFF.

This chain links TRBV29-1 with TRBJ2-1, with D unresolved. Germline CDR1 is SQVTM and CDR2 is ANQGSEA. The CDR3 consists of 14 residues. The germline V and J ends were trimmed by 4 bases and 0 bases, with 10 bases remaining between them. CDR3 nucleotides: TGCAGCGTTGTGGCGGTGAGCTCCTACAATGAGCAGTTCTTC. Encoded protein: CSVVAVSSYNEQFF.

The CDR3 reads CASSPQRGVGGELFF. CDR3 bases: TGCGCCAGCAGCCCCCAGCGGGGGGTAGGCGGGGAGCTGTTTTTT. V usage is TRBV5-1 and J usage is TRBJ2-2; TRBD2 matches 9 bases. The CDR3 is 15 amino acids. Trimming took 4 bases from V and 7 from J; bases not matched to a gene: 8. Germline CDR1 is SGHRS and CDR2 is YFSETQ. The full variable domain, rest sourced from reference TRBV5-1 and TRBJ2-2, is KAGVTQTPRYLIKTRGQQVTLSCSPISGHRSVSWYQQTPGQGLQFLFEYFSETQRNKGNFPGRFSGRQFSNSRSEMNVSTLELGDSALYLCASSPQRGVGGELFFGEGSRLTVL.

This clonotype was detected a few times. The J gene is TRBJ2-1, the V gene TRBV20-1, with 10 bases fitting TRBD1. Per the germline V gene, CDR1 is DFQATT and CDR2 is SNEGSKA (reference sequence). Trimming removed 6 bases from V and 6 bases from J; junction bases left unmatched: 5. The CDR3 runs to 13 residues. CDR3 sequence: CSAHGQGGNEQFF. Here the CDR3 DNA reads TGCAGTGCCCACGGACAGGGGGGCAATGAGCAGTTCTTC.

The chain combines TRBV27 with TRBJ2-7; the match to TRBD1 covers 7 bases. CDR1 is MNHEY, CDR2 SMNVEV, per germline (reference sequence). The CDR3 has 15 amino acids. Trimming at V came to 3 bases and at J to 0 bases, leaving 5 bases not matched to a gene. The CDR3 loop is CASSLSRDSSYEQYF. In DNA form, the CDR3 reads TGTGCCAGCAGTTTGAGCCGGGACAGCTCCTACGAGCAGTACTTC.

This clonotype has more than one count but fewer than ten. The rearrangement uses TRBV6-2 or TRBV6-3 and TRBJ2-1; D gene uncertain. Trimming cost V 5 bases and J 5 bases, with 7 bases left between them. The germline CDR1 and CDR2 sequences are MNHEY and SVGEGT. This CDR3 spans 12 amino acids. CDR3 sequence: CASSKSNNEQFF. The CDR3 DNA is TGTGCCAGCAGTAAGTCGAACAATGAGCAGTTCTTC.